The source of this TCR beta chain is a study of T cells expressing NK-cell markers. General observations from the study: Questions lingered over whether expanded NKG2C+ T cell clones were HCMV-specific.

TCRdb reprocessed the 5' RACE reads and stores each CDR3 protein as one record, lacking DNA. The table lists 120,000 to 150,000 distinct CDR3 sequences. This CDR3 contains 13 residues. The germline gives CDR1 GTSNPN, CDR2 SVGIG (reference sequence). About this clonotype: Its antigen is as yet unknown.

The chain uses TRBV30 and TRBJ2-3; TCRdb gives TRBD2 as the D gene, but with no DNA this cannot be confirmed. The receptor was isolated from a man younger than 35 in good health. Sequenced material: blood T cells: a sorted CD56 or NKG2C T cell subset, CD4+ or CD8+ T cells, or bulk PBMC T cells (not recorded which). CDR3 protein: CAWTDGSADTQYF.